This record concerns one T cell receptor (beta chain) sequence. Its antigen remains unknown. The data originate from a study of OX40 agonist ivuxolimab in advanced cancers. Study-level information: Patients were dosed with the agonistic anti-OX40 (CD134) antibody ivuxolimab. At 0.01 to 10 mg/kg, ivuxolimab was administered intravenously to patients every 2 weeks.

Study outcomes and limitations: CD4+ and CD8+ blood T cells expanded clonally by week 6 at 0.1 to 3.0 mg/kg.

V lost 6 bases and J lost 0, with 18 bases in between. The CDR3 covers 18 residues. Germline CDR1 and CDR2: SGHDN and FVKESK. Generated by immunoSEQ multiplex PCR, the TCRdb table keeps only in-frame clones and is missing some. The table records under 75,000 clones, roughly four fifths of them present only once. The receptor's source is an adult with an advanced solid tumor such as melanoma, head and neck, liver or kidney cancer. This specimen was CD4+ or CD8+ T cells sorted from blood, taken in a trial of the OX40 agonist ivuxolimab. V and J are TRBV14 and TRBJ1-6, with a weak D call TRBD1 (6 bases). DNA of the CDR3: TGTGCCAGCAGTCCCTTACTACGGGGGCTCTCCTATAATTCACCCCTCCACTTT. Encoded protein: CASSPLLRGLSYNSPLHF.